This section outlines one TCR beta chain sequence together with its context. Its antigen is unidentified. CDR3 size: 14 residues. CDR1 and CDR2 (germline): SGHNT, YENEEA. Deletions cut 4 bases from V and 0 bases from J, with 9 bases between. This entry is derived from a study of blood T cells in healthy people across ages. Whole-study findings and limits: Both naive CD4+ cell counts and diversity were greater in long-lived donors than in aged donors.

The second PCR ran roughly 6 to 12 cycles with a sample-barcoded 5' primer and J-beta primers. TCRdb recomputed calls from the 5' RACE reads with MiXCR, one row per CDR3 protein. The table lists 920,000 or so distinct CDR3 sequences, 40% to 45% of them singletons. The specimen sequenced was blood. The rearrangement links TRBV11-3 to TRBJ2-5; either TRBD1 or TRBD2 may fit D (5 bases each). This receptor was identified in a woman between 55 and 75 years old in good health. The CDR3 sequence is CASSSGPHQETQYF. The CDR3 DNA reads TGTGCCAGCAGCTCGGGACCGCACCAAGAGACCCAGTACTTC. Variable domain in full (rest from reference TRBV11-3 and TRBJ2-5): EAGVVQSPRYKIIEKKQPVAFWCNPISGHNTLYWYLQNLGQGPELLIRYENEEAVDDSQLPKDRFSAERLKGVDSTLKIQPAELGDSAVYLCASSSGPHQETQYFGPGTRLLVL.